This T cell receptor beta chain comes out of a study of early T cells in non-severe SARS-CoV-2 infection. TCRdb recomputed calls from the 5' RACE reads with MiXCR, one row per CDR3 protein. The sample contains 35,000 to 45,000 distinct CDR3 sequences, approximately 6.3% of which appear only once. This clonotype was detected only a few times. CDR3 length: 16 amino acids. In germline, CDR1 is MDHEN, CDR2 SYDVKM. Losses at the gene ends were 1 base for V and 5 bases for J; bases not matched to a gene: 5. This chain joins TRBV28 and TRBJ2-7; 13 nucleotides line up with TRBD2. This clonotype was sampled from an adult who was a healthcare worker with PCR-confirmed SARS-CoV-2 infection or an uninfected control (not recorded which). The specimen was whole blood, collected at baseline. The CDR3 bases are TGTGCCAGCAGTTTATCCCGGACTAGCGGGGGCGACGAGCAGTACTTC. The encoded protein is CASSLSRTSGGDEQYF.